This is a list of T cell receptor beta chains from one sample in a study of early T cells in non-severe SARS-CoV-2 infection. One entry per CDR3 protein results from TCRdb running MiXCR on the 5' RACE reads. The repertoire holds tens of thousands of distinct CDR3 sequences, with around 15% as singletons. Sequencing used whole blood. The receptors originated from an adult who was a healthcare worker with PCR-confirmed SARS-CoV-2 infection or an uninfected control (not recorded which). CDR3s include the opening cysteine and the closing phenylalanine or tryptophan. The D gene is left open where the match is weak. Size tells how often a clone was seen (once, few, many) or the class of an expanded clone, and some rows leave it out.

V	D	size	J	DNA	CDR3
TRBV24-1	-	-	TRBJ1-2	TGTGCCACCAGTGATAGCGGACAGCTCTATGGCTACACCTTC	CATSDSGQLYGYTF
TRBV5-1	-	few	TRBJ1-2	TGCGCCAGCAGCTTGCTCCAGGGCGGGAGCTATGGCTACACCTTC	CASSLLQGGSYGYTF
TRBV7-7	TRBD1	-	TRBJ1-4	TGTGCTAGCAGCTTTGGACAGGGAACTAATGAAAAACTGTTTTTT	CASSFGQGTNEKLFF
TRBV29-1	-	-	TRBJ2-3	TGCAGCGCCGCCGGGGAGACAGATACGCAGTATTTT	CSAAGETDTQYF
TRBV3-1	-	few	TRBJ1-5	TGTGCCAGCAGCCAGAGCAATCAGCCCCAGCATTTT	CASSQSNQPQHF
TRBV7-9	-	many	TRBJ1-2	TGTGCCAGCAGCTTAATCTCCGCGTATGGCTACACCTTC	CASSLISAYGYTF
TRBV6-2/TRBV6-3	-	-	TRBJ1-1	TGTGCCAGCAGTTCGTTTACTGAAGCTTTCTTT	CASSSFTEAFF
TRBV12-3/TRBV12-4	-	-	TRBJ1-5	TGTGCCAGCAGTTTTGGCCCCCTGAGTGGCAATCAGCCCCAGCATTTT	CASSFGPLSGNQPQHF
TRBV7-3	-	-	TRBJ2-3	TGTGCCAGCAGCCCCGTTGGGGCGGACGACACAGATACGCAGTATTTT	CASSPVGADDTDTQYF
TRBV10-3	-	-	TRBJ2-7	TGTGCCATCAGTGACAGAGGGGGCGAGCAGTACTTC	CAISDRGGEQYF
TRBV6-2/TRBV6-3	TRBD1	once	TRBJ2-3	TGTGCCAGCAGTCGCTCGACCGGGACAGGGACAGATACGCAGTATTTT	CASSRSTGTGTDTQYF
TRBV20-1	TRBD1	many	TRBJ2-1	TGCAGTGCTTTGGACAGGGCCCCTTACAATGAGCAGTTCTTC	CSALDRAPYNEQFF
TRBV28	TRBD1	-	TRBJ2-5	TGTGCCAGCAGTCACCCACCGGACAGGGGTGAGGAGCAAGAGACCCAGTACTTC	CASSHPPDRGEEQETQYF
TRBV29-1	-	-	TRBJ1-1	TGCAGCGTTGGACAGGCTAACACTGAAGCTTTCTTT	CSVGQANTEAFF
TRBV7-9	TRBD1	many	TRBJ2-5	TGTGCCAGCAGCTTAGCGACAGGGTTGAGAAGGTACCAAGAGACCCAGTACTTC	CASSLATGLRRYQETQYF
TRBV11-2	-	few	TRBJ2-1	TGTGCCAGCAGAAAGGGACTCGAGCAGTTCTTC	CASRKGLEQFF
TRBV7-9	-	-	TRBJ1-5	TGTGCCAGCAGCTTATGGTATCAGCCCCAGCATTTT	CASSLWYQPQHF
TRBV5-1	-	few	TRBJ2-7	TGCGCCAGCAGCCCTAAACGGGCAGGGACGGCTACAAACTACGAGCAGTACTTC	CASSPKRAGTATNYEQYF
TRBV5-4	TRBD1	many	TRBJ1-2	TGTGCCAGCAGCCGACAGGGCGAATCTATGGGCTACACCTTC	CASSRQGESMGYTF
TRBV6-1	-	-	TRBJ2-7	TGTGCCAGCAGGGTTAGCGAAAAGCAGTACTTC	CASRVSEKQYF
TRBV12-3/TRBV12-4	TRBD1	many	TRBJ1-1	TGTGCCAGCAGTTTATCCCCAGGGGGCTTAATTTTAAACACTGAAGCTTTCTTT	CASSLSPGGLILNTEAFF
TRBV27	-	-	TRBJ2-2	TGTGCCAGCAGTTTAAGTTCCGGGGAGCTGTTTTTT	CASSLSSGELFF
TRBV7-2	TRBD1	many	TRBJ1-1	TGTGCCAGCAGCCCCGTAAGGTCCAGGGGGCGGGGGTATTGGGAGGCCACTGAAGCTTTCTTT	CASSPVRSRGRGYWEATEAFF
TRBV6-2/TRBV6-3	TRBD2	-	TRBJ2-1	TGTGCCAGCAGGTCTAGCGGGGGGGCCCATGAGCAGTTCTTC	CASRSSGGAHEQFF
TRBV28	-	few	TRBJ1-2	TGTGCCAGCAGTTTTAAGTCGGGCTACACCTTC	CASSFKSGYTF
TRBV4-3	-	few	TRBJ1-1	TGCGCCAGCAGCCAAGATTCGCCGGGTACTGAAGCTTTCTTT	CASSQDSPGTEAFF
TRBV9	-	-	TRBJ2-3	TGTGCCAGCAGCAGAAGACCTCCTGATACGCAGTATTTT	CASSRRPPDTQYF
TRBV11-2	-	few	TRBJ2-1	TGTGCCAGCAGCCCTGGAGGTAAGGACTACAATGAGCAGTTCTTC	CASSPGGKDYNEQFF
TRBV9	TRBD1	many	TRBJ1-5	TGTGCCAGCAGCGTAGAAGGGGGCCGCCAGCCCCAGCATTTT	CASSVEGGRQPQHF
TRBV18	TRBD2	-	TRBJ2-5	TGTGCCAGCTCACCACCGCAGCGGGGGAGAAAAGAGACCCAGTACTTC	CASSPPQRGRKETQYF
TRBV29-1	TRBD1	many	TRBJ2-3	TGCAGCGTGCCCAGGGGGCGCACAGATACGCAGTATTTT	CSVPRGRTDTQYF
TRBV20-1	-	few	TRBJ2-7	TGCAGTGCTAGGGGGGGTTCCTACGAGCAGTACTTC	CSARGGSYEQYF
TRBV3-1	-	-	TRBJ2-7	TGTGCCAGCAGCCACCTAAACCGGGACATATACTCCTACGAGCAGTACTTC	CASSHLNRDIYSYEQYF
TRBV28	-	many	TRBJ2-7	TGTGCCAGCAGTTTTAGGGACGAGCAGTACTTC	CASSFRDEQYF
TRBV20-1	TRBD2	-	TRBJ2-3	TGCAGTGCTAGACGGACTAGCGGGGGGGCCCGACACACAGATACGCAGTATTTT	CSARRTSGGARHTDTQYF
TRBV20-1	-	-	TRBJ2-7	TGCAGTGCTAGAGTGGGGGTTTACGAGCAGTACTTC	CSARVGVYEQYF
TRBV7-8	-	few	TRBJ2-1	TGTGCCAGCAGCTTAGGGAAGAGGGACAATGAGCAGTTCTTC	CASSLGKRDNEQFF
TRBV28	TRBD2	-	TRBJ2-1	TGTGCCACCCGGACTAGCGGGGCGTACAATGAGCAGTTCTTC	CATRTSGAYNEQFF
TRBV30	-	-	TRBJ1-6	TGTGCCTGGAGTTTGACTAATTCACCCCTCCACTTT	CAWSLTNSPLHF
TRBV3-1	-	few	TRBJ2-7	TGTGCCAGCAGCCAAGTACCGGGGTCCTCCTACGAGCAGTACTTC	CASSQVPGSSYEQYF
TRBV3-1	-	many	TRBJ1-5	TGTGCCAGCAGCCAAGGGGGAGGGGGAAATCAGCCCCAGCATTTT	CASSQGGGGNQPQHF
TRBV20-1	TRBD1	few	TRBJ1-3	TGCAGTGCGAGGACAGGGGGCCTCATCCCTGGAAACACCATATATTTT	CSARTGGLIPGNTIYF
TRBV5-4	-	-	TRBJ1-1	TGTGCCAGCAGCTCGATCACTGAAGCTTTCTTT	CASSSITEAFF
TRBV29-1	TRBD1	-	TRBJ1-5	TGCAGCGTTGAAGTTGGACAGGGTATTCAGCCCCAGCATTTT	CSVEVGQGIQPQHF
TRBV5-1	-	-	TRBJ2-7	TGCGCCAGCAGCCGTGCAGGGAAAAGCTACGAGCAGTACTTC	CASSRAGKSYEQYF
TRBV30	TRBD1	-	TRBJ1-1	TGTGTCTGGAGTGTCACAGGGGACACTGAAGCTTTCTTT	CVWSVTGDTEAFF
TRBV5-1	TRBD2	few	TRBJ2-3	TGCGCCAGCAGCAGCGGACTAGCACCAAGCACAGATACGCAGTATTTT	CASSSGLAPSTDTQYF
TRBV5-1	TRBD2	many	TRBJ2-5	TGCGCCAGCAGCCCGGGGGGGGCACAGGAGACCCAGTACTTC	CASSPGGAQETQYF
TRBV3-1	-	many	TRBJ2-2	TGTGCCAGCAGCCGAGAAACGGGGACCGGGGAGCTGTTTTTT	CASSRETGTGELFF
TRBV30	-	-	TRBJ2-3	TGTGCCTGGAGCGGCACAGATACGCAGTATTTT	CAWSGTDTQYF
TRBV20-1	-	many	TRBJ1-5	TGCAGTGCTATGGGTCAGGGGACGAATCAGCCCCAGCATTTT	CSAMGQGTNQPQHF
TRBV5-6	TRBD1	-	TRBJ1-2	TGTGCCAGCAGCTCATACCCGGGGACAGGTCGATTTAACGGCTACACCTTC	CASSSYPGTGRFNGYTF
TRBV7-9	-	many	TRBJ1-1	TGTGCCAGCAGCTTAGAAGACCCTGAAGCTTTCTTT	CASSLEDPEAFF
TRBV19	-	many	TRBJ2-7	TGTGCCAGTAGTCAGACCCTTCTGGGAAGACCGGGGGAGCAGTACTTC	CASSQTLLGRPGEQYF
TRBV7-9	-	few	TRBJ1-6	TGTGCCAGCAGCTTAAGCGGGGCGGAGAATTCACCCCTCCACTTT	CASSLSGAENSPLHF
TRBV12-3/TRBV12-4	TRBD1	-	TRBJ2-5	TGTGCCAGCAGTCGGACAGGGGCTGAAGAGACCCAGTACTTC	CASSRTGAEETQYF
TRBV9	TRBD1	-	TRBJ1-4	TGTGCCAGCAGCGTGGGGACAGGGACAACTAATGAAAAACTGTTTTTT	CASSVGTGTTNEKLFF